The sequence of this T cell receptor beta chain was determined in a study of Ad26.COV2.S vaccination and SARS-CoV-2 variants. Study overall: Vaccine-arm donor from the placebo-controlled COV1001 Ad26.COV2.S trial. The vaccine Ad26.COV2.S was put into the muscle once, or twice with 56 days between.

Measured with immunoSEQ multiplex PCR; TCRdb has only the in-frame clones, and not every one. The sample lists about 350,000 clones; 80% to 90% were seen once. With regard to this clone: Its antigen is not known.

Treatment here: about 20 received Ad26.COV2.S at low or high dose, single or two shots; 5 received placebo; per-sample allocation not given. Specimens were obtained on day 63 following the first vaccine or placebo injection. Participants' vaccine, an Ad26 vector, delivered Wuhan-strain SARS-CoV-2 spike. Germline CDR1 is SNHLY and CDR2 is FYNNEI. Trimming took 8 bases from V and 5 from J, leaving 6 bases between them. This CDR3 is 10 amino acids long. General study findings and limits: Placebo recipients trailed vaccine recipients in spike-specific TCR breadth.

The chain couples TRBV2 to TRBJ1-2; D gene ambiguous. This sequence was found in a person aged 18 to 65 who received the Ad26.COV2.S COVID-19 vaccine or a placebo. Sequencing used peripheral blood, obtained in a trial of Ad26.COV2.S vaccine versus placebo. In nucleotides, the CDR3 is TGTGCCAGCCAAGCGTATGGCTACACCTTC. Amino acids: CASQAYGYTF.